This entry lists 25 T cell receptor beta chains sequenced from one sample in a study of T-cell memory formation after mild COVID-19. TCRdb re-called the 5' RACE reads with MiXCR, one entry per CDR3 protein. Of approximately 580,000 distinct CDR3 sequences detected, 20% appear once; the ten largest clones hold about 12%. The sequenced sample was PBMCs or a T cell subset sorted from them (not recorded which). The origin of the receptors is an adult woman who had mild COVID-19 (a few samples of this study predate the infection). Cell type and time point are not known.

The V call is TRBV29-1, the J call TRBJ1-1; D is perhaps TRBD1 (5 bases). CDR1 SQVTM and CDR2 ANQGSEA come from the germline V gene. The CDR3 runs 14 residues. Deletions cut 7 bases from V and 4 bases from J, with 19 bases between. Here the CDR3 DNA reads TGCAGCGCCAGTACAGGAGCCCGGGCCACTGAAGCTTTCTTT. Residues: CSASTGARATEAFF.

Only a few counts were recorded for this clonotype. The J gene is TRBJ2-1, the V gene TRBV7-9, with 13 nucleotides matching TRBD2. In germline, CDR1 is SEHNR, CDR2 FQNEAQ (reference sequence). V shed 5 bases, J shed 0 bases, and the junction held 4 bases outside the gene matches. The CDR3 totals 17 residues. The DNA for the CDR3 is TGTGCCAGCAGCACGGGACTAGCGGGAATCTCCTACAATGAGCAGTTCTTC. Translated: CASSTGLAGISYNEQFF.

The chain uses TRBV18 and TRBJ1-1; TRBD1 aligns across 9 bases. CDR1 and CDR2 from the germline V gene are KGHSH and LQKENI. Unmatched junction bases numbered 9, after V lost 1 base and J lost 6 bases. This CDR3 has 16 residues. For the CDR3, the DNA is TGTGCCAGCTCACCACTCCCGGACAGGGGCAATTCTGAAGCTTTCTTT. Translation gives CASSPLPDRGNSEAFF.

The V and J genes are TRBV6-6 and TRBJ1-1; no clear D gene. Per the germline V gene, CDR1 is MNHNY and CDR2 is SVGAGI (reference sequence). With 5 bases removed from V and 4 bases from J, the gap between germline ends came to 8 bases. CDR3 length: 12 residues. CDR3 bases: TGTGCCAGCAGTAACATCCGCACTGAAGCTTTCTTT. The encoded protein is CASSNIRTEAFF.

This clonotype was detected a few times. The chain is built from TRBV9 and TRBJ2-1; D is tentatively TRBD1 or TRBD2 (5 bases each). Germline V CDR1 and CDR2: SGDLS, YYNGEE. The V gene lost 0 bases and the J gene lost 12 bases, with 19 bases spanning the gap. The CDR3 runs to 15 residues. CDR3 amino acids: CASSVGSVRGNGQFF. The CDR3 bases are TGTGCCAGCAGCGTAGGTTCAGTGAGGGGTAACGGGCAGTTCTTC.

This clonotype turned up a few times. The V call is TRBV7-9, the J call TRBJ1-2; the D is unclear. CDR3 length: 16 amino acids. Germline V CDR1 and CDR2: SEHNR, FQNEAQ (reference sequence). Trimming took off 6 bases at V and 0 bases at J, with 17 bases between the two ends. This CDR3 is CASSSSRASTNYGYTF. The CDR3 DNA is TGTGCCAGCAGTAGCAGCCGAGCAAGTACTAACTATGGCTACACCTTC.

The J gene is TRBJ2-7, the V gene TRBV5-1, with D tentatively TRBD1 (6 bases). This CDR3 region has 14 residues. The V end was cut by 6 bases, the J end by 1 base, with 14 bases between. Germline V gives CDR1 SGHRS, CDR2 YFSETQ. CDR3 nucleotides: TGCGCCAGCACCCCTACTACAGGGTCCTACGAGCAGTACTTC. It translates to CASTPTTGSYEQYF. The entire variable domain, with the rest obtained from reference TRBV5-1 and TRBJ2-7, is as follows: KAGVTQTPRYLIKTRGQQVTLSCSPISGHRSVSWYQQTPGQGLQFLFEYFSETQRNKGNFPGRFSGRQFSNSRSEMNVSTLELGDSALYLCASTPTTGSYEQYFGPGTRLTVT.

There are a few counts of this clonotype. The chain has TRBV6-1 and TRBJ2-2; TRBD1 matches at 7 bases. The CDR3 totals 15 residues. Trimming took 7 bases from V and 0 from J; bases not matched to a gene: 5. Germline lookup yields CDR1 MNHNS and CDR2 SASEGT. The CDR3 is CASTEQGANTGELFF. The CDR3 DNA sequence: TGTGCCAGCACGGAGCAGGGGGCGAACACCGGGGAGCTGTTTTTT.

V usage is TRBV12-3 or TRBV12-4 and J usage is TRBJ1-1, with 7 positions matching TRBD1. The CDR3 runs 14 residues. The junction had 10 bases not matched to a gene; V was cut back by 9 bases and J by 3 bases. This chain's CDR3 is CASRTDRAYTEAFF. Here the CDR3 DNA reads TGTGCCAGTAGAACCGACAGGGCGTACACTGAAGCTTTCTTT.

The rearrangement joins TRBV7-9 to TRBJ1-2; no clear D gene. Germline V lookup: CDR1 SEHNR, CDR2 FQNEAQ (reference sequence). The CDR3 totals 12 residues. Trimming pared 0 bases from V and 12 bases from J, leaving 11 bases between. CDR3 in amino acids: CASSLATDRHTF. The CDR3 coding sequence is TGTGCCAGCAGCTTAGCGACGGACCGCCACACCTTC.

The gene calls are TRBV6-1 and TRBJ1-5, with TRBD1 matching over 9 bases. The length of the CDR3 is 16 residues. J was trimmed by 4 bases and V by 6 bases; bases with no gene match: 10. Germline V lookup: CDR1 MNHNS, CDR2 SASEGT. The CDR3 reads CASRDTGTGYNQPQHF. The CDR3 DNA sequence: TGTGCCAGCAGAGATACCGGGACAGGGTATAATCAGCCCCAGCATTTT.

The chain carries TRBV4-1 and TRBJ1-1; D call uncertain. This CDR3 region has 11 residues. Germline values: CDR1 MGHRA, CDR2 YSYEKL. Trimming removed 1 base at V and 8 bases at J, with 5 bases between. The DNA of the CDR3 is TGCGCCAGCAGCCAAGGTCCCGAAGCTTTCTTT. It yields the protein CASSQGPEAFF.

The rearrangement joins TRBV11-2 to TRBJ2-5; D is perhaps TRBD1 or TRBD2 (6 bases each). The CDR3 is made up of 14 amino acids. Trimming pared 5 bases from V and 6 bases from J, leaving 16 bases between. CDR1 is SGHAT and CDR2 is FQNNGV in the germline V gene. The CDR3 DNA is TGTGCCAGCAGCATAGCGTCGGGGGCAAAGACCCAGTACTTC. Protein product: CASSIASGAKTQYF.

The V gene is TRBV5-5, the J gene TRBJ2-5; D not certain. Deletions cut 0 bases from V and 5 bases from J, with 11 bases between. From germline, CDR1 is SGHKS and CDR2 YYEKEE (reference sequence). CDR3 size: 14 residues. The CDR3 DNA reads as TGTGCCAGCAGCTTGGAGCCCTTGCGGGAGACCCAGTACTTC. Protein sequence: CASSLEPLRETQYF.

The chain combines TRBV5-5 with TRBJ2-7; D gene ambiguous. The germline V gene has CDR1 SGHKS and CDR2 YYEKEE (reference sequence). The length of the CDR3 is 16 residues. Trimming left V 2 bases short and J 5 bases short, with 20 bases between. The CDR3 DNA follows: TGTGCCAGCAGCTTTTTCCTCACCCTTTCGGGCCACGAGCAGTACTTC. It translates to CASSFFLTLSGHEQYF. The full variable domain, its missing parts supplied by reference TRBV5-5 and TRBJ2-7, is DAGVTQSPTHLIKTRGQQVTLRCSPISGHKSVSWYQQVLGQGPQFIFQYYEKEERGRGNFPDRFSARQFPNYSSELNVNALLLGDSALYLCASSFFLTLSGHEQYFGPGTRLTVT.

Only a few counts were recorded for this clonotype. This rearrangement joins TRBV24-1 to TRBJ2-1, with TRBD2 matching over 9 bases. Trimming removed 4 bases from V and 5 bases from J; junction bases left unmatched: 5. Germline CDR1 reads KGHDR; CDR2 reads SFDVKD. This CDR3 spans 15 amino acids. In DNA, the CDR3 is TGTGCCACCAGTGACATAGCGGGAGTTAACAATGAGCAGTTCTTC. Amino acid sequence: CATSDIAGVNNEQFF.

This clonotype was counted only a few times. Sequence at one end of the junction differs from germline and may be a read error. V usage is TRBV12-3 or TRBV12-4 and J usage is TRBJ2-1, with no clear D. The CDR3 consists of 12 residues. This chain's CDR3 is CASSTSGLRPNF. The CDR3 DNA follows: TGTGCCAGCAGCACCTCGGGCCTACGGCCAAACTTC.

This clonotype was detected a few times. The rearrangement uses TRBV12-3 or TRBV12-4 and TRBJ1-1, with D hard to call. V was cut by 5 bases and J by 0 bases, with 16 bases left in between. CDR3 length: 16 amino acids. CDR3 loop: CASSPSGRTVNTEAFF. Written as DNA, the CDR3 is TGTGCCAGCAGTCCTAGTGGGAGGACGGTGAACACTGAAGCTTTCTTT.

This clonotype has just a few counts. The chain uses TRBV7-2 and TRBJ2-2, with 8 positions matching TRBD1. V shed 5 bases and J 2 bases; nucleotides not matched to a gene: 4. The CDR3 contains 15 residues. The germline V gene has CDR1 SGHTA and CDR2 FQGNSA. CDR3: CASSPTGVNTGELFF. CDR3 coding DNA: TGTGCCAGCAGCCCGACAGGGGTCAACACCGGGGAGCTGTTTTTT. Variable domain in full (rest from reference TRBV7-2 and TRBJ2-2): GAGVSQSPSNKVTEKGKDVELRCDPISGHTALYWYRQSLGQGLEFLIYFQGNSAPDKSGLPSDRFSAERTGGSVSTLTIQRTQQEDSAVYLCASSPTGVNTGELFFGEGSRLTVL.

V and J are TRBV28 and TRBJ2-5; D remains unclear. The V end was cut by 5 bases, the J end by 2 bases, with 12 bases between. CDR1 and CDR2 (germline): MDHEN, SYDVKM. The CDR3 runs to 14 residues. CDR3 region: CASSTHGRQETQYF. CDR3 DNA: TGTGCCAGCAGTACCCACGGCCGTCAAGAGACCCAGTACTTC.

This clonotype was picked up a small number of times. V gene TRBV5-1 combines with J gene TRBJ2-1, with 7 bases aligning to TRBD1. Germline CDR1 reads SGHRS; CDR2 reads YFSETQ. Losses at the gene ends were 3 bases for V and 4 bases for J; bases not matched to a gene: 22. The CDR3 covers 20 residues. The CDR3 DNA reads TGCGCCAGCAGCTCGACCCTACAGGGGATGAGGGATAGAGGGTACAATGAGCAGTTCTTC. Its protein product is CASSSTLQGMRDRGYNEQFF.

In its sample, this clonotype was seen many times. The chain links TRBV7-9 to TRBJ2-3; D is possibly TRBD1 (5 bases). This CDR3 has 13 residues. Trimming stripped 5 bases from V and 4 bases from J, with 10 bases between. From germline, CDR1 is SEHNR and CDR2 FQNEAQ (reference sequence). CDR3 DNA sequence: TGTGCCAGCAGCGCGCAGGGTTCAGATACGCAGTATTTT. This translates into CASSAQGSDTQYF.

This clonotype was seen only a few times. The chain carries TRBV7-9 and TRBJ2-1; 13 nucleotides line up with TRBD2. CDR1 and CDR2 from the germline V gene are SEHNR and FQNEAQ (reference sequence). The CDR3 consists of 16 residues. V trimming: 5 bases; J trimming: 8 bases; junction bases outside the gene matches: 9. The CDR3 DNA is TGTGCCAGCAGCCACATACTAGCGGGAGGGCCCCATGAGCAGTTCTTC. Translated, it gives CASSHILAGGPHEQFF.

V usage is TRBV5-5 and J usage is TRBJ2-3, with 9 bases matching TRBD2. CDR3 size: 15 residues. Germline lookup yields CDR1 SGHKS and CDR2 YYEKEE (reference sequence). The ends lost 1 base at V and 1 base at J; junction bases unmatched: 1. The CDR3 loop reads CASSLTSGRTDTQYF. CDR3 in DNA: TGTGCCAGCAGCTTGACTAGCGGGCGCACAGATACGCAGTATTTT.

This clonotype was seen ten or more times. J is TRBJ1-2 and V is TRBV3-1; D remains unclear. Germline-derived CDR1 and CDR2 are LGHDT and YNNKEL (reference sequence). With 1 base removed from V and 4 bases from J, the gap between germline ends came to 10 bases. This CDR3 has 14 residues. The CDR3 DNA is TGTGCCAGCAGCCAAGGACCCGCTGGCTATGGCTACACCTTC. Protein: CASSQGPAGYGYTF.